A selection of T cell receptor beta chains follows, all from one sample in a study of shared clonotypes between healthy human individuals. TCRdb keeps only in-frame clones here, not all; method: immunoSEQ multiplex PCR. Of about 600,000 clones detected, approximately 97% appear once; the ten largest clones hold about 0.06%. Specimen: naive CD4+ T cells sorted from blood. These receptor sequences come from a woman in her twenties or thirties in good health. The CDR3 runs from the conserved cysteine through the conserved F or W. The order of the fields is V gene, J gene, CDR3 protein.

V: TRBV6-5; J: TRBJ2-6; CDR3: CASSYSWVTGANVLTF
V: TRBV5-1; J: TRBJ2-5; CDR3: CASSLAGSGSMETQYF
V: TRBV28; J: TRBJ1-2; CDR3: CASTGQWGYGYTF
V: TRBV28; J: TRBJ2-7; CDR3: CASSDTGATDEQYF
V: TRBV19; J: TRBJ2-1; CDR3: CASSIIGGNEQFF
V: TRBV7-6; J: TRBJ1-2; CDR3: CASSNDSIYGYTF
V: TRBV18; J: TRBJ1-3; CDR3: CASSPEPSGNTIYF
V: TRBV10-1; J: TRBJ2-5; CDR3: CASSWASGPQYF
V: TRBV28; J: TRBJ1-1; CDR3: CASSSSLNTEAFF
V: TRBV14; J: TRBJ2-5; CDR3: CASSQVQETQYF
V: TRBV7-3; J: TRBJ1-6; CDR3: CASSLGQGSPLHF
V: TRBV10-1; J: TRBJ1-5; CDR3: CASSEDIYQPQHF
V: TRBV7-2; J: TRBJ2-7; CDR3: CASSLGIAGVYEQYF
V: TRBV5-4; J: TRBJ2-7; CDR3: CASSPKPGTSYEQYF
V: TRBV2; J: TRBJ2-4; CDR3: CASSARGTKNIQYF
V: TRBV5-5; J: TRBJ1-1; CDR3: CASSQIDRDEAFF
V: TRBV7-8; J: TRBJ1-4; CDR3: CASSTNRATKGKLFF
V: TRBV28; J: TRBJ2-7; CDR3: CASRSTEYEQYF
V: TRBV15; J: TRBJ2-2; CDR3: CATSLRQGATGELFF
V: TRBV11-2; J: TRBJ1-1; CDR3: CASSPGTGNTEAFF
V: TRBV9; J: TRBJ2-2; CDR3: CASSDWAGLTGELFF
V: TRBV5-6; J: TRBJ2-7; CDR3: CASSRQGASYEQYF
V: TRBV6-4; J: TRBJ1-5; CDR3: CASSQDYSNQPQHF
V: TRBV5-1; J: TRBJ2-7; CDR3: CASSLVGGSPYEQYF
V: TRBV28; J: TRBJ1-5; CDR3: CASSPLLGSNQPQHF
V: TRBV10-1; J: TRBJ2-3; CDR3: CASSTSSDTQYF
V: TRBV7-9; J: TRBJ2-7; CDR3: CASSFRDRGSPQKRYEQYF
V: TRBV9; J: TRBJ1-1; CDR3: CASSPKQANTEAFF
V: TRBV5-1; J: TRBJ2-7; CDR3: CASSLGGPNEQYF
V: TRBV5-1; J: TRBJ2-7; CDR3: CASSPPTGTGPSEQYF
V: TRBV5-1; J: TRBJ1-2; CDR3: CASRSGGTGPYGYTF
V: TRBV7-3; J: TRBJ2-7; CDR3: CASSPDRLYEQYF
V: TRBV11-2; J: TRBJ1-2; CDR3: CASSTPRRTGVWDYGYTF
V: TRBV6-5; J: TRBJ2-7; CDR3: CASSYSTSGNEQYF
V: TRBV7-8; J: TRBJ1-3; CDR3: CASSPPLGQSGGNTIYF
V: TRBV7-8; J: TRBJ1-5; CDR3: CASRPTLDSYQPQHF
V: TRBV27; J: TRBJ1-4; CDR3: CASSFNWQGYEKLFF
V: TRBV5-1; J: TRBJ1-2; CDR3: CASSLFQGADGYTF
V: TRBV27; J: TRBJ2-7; CDR3: CASSSIQGTEQYF
V: TRBV7-9; J: TRBJ2-6; CDR3: CASSFSGANVLTF
V: TRBV10-3; J: TRBJ1-3; CDR3: CAISPGQLAGNTIYF
V: TRBV28; J: TRBJ1-5; CDR3: CASSRSDPPVQPQHF
V: TRBV28; J: TRBJ1-2; CDR3: CASSDSYGYTF
V: TRBV6-6; J: TRBJ2-3; CDR3: CASSPRPSDTQYF
V: TRBV12-1; J: TRBJ1-2; CDR3: CASSSGGIAYTF
V: TRBV9; J: TRBJ1-2; CDR3: CASSVLAGGGPNYGYTF
V: TRBV5-1; J: TRBJ2-5; CDR3: CASSLPSQETQYF
V: TRBV7-8; J: TRBJ2-2; CDR3: CASSFLFQQVTGELFF
V: TRBV11-3; J: TRBJ2-2; CDR3: CASSLGELAGATGELFF
V: TRBV4-1; J: TRBJ2-7; CDR3: CASSQGRSRDGEQYF
V: TRBV6-5; J: TRBJ1-1; CDR3: CASRVNTEAFF
V: TRBV6-4; J: TRBJ2-1; CDR3: CASRKVAGSYEQFF